The clone carrying this T cell receptor (beta chain) was seen ten or more times. Antigen unknown. Trimming cost V 0 bases and J 8 bases, with 10 bases left between them. The CDR3 runs 12 residues. The germline gives CDR1 GTSNPN, CDR2 SVGIG (reference sequence). Template material for amplifying TCR beta CDR3 regions consisted of RNA transcripts. Initially, a first-round RT-PCR of the TCR CDR3 employed the HTBI primer set. TCRdb re-analysed the multiplex PCR reads in MiXCR, keeping a single row per CDR3 protein. This repertoire shows hundreds of thousands of distinct CDR3 sequences, under 20% found once; its top ten account for approximately 15%. Inclusion characteristics of ophthalmopathy patients comprised a Clinical Activity Score of at least 3, a NOSPECS grade of at least 4, and duration under 3 months. Researchers barred patients who had uncontrolled infection, other autoimmune disease, pregnancy or lactation.

The source of the sample is a study of T cells in Graves' hyperthyroidism and ophthalmopathy. Study findings and constraints: Ophthalmopathy was told apart from stable hyperthyroidism by a 13 V-J model.

V and J are TRBV30 and TRBJ1-2, with no clear D. The clonotype originates from a woman between 18 and 29 years old with Graves' ophthalmopathy. The sample consisted of blood. The CDR3 is CAWSVVQGGYTF. In DNA, the CDR3 is TGTGCCTGGAGTGTAGTACAAGGCGGCTACACCTTC.